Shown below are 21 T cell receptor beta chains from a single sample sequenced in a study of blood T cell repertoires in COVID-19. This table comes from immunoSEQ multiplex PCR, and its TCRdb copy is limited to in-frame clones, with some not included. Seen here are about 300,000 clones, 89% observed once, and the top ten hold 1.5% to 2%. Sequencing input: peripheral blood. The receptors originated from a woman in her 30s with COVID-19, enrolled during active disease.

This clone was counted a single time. The CDR3 nucleotides read TGTGCCAGCAGCGTATTGGGGGCCTTCACCGGGGAGCTGTTTTTT. Translated: CASSVLGAFTGELFF. The chain combines TRBV9 with TRBJ2-2; tentatively, D is TRBD1 (6 bases). Trimming stripped 1 base from V and 4 bases from J, with 11 bases between. Germline loops: CDR1 SGDLS, CDR2 YYNGEE. The CDR3 is 15 residues long. The full variable domain, in which reference TRBV9 and TRBJ2-2 provide the parts outside the CDR3, is DSGVTQTPKHLITATGQRVTLRCSPRSGDLSVYWYQQSLDQGLQFLIQYYNGEERAKGNILERFSAQQFPDLHSELNLSSLELGDSALYFCASSVLGAFTGELFFGEGSRLTVL.

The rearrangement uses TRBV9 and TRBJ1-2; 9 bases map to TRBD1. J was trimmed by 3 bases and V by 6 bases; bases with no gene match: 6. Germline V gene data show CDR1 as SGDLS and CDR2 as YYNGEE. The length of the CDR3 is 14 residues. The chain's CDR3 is CASTPGQGDYGYTF. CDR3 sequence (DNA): TGTGCCAGCACTCCGGGACAGGGCGACTATGGCTACACCTTC.

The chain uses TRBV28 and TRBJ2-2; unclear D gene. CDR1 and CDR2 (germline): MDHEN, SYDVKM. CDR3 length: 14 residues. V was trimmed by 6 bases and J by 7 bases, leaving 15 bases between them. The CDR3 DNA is TGTGCCAGCAGATTACCCACCGGTGGCGGGGAGCTGTTTTTT. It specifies CASRLPTGGGELFF.

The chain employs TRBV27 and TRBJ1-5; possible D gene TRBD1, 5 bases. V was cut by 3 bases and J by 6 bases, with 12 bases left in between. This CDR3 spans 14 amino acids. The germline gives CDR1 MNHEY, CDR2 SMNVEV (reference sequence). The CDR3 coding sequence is TGTGCCAGCAGTTTCCAGGGTCAAGGTCAGCCCCAGCATTTT. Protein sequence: CASSFQGQGQPQHF.

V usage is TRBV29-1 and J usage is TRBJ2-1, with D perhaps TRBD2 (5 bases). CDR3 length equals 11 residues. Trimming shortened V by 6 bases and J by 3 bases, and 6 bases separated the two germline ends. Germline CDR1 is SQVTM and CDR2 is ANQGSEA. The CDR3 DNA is TGCAGCGTACGGGGCTACAATGAGCAGTTCTTC. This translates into CSVRGYNEQFF.

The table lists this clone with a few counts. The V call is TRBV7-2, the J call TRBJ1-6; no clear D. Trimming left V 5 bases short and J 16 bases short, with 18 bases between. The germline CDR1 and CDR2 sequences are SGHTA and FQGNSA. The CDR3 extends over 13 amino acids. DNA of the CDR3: TGTGCCAGCAGCACCCCTGGGAGATCCCGGCTCCACTTT. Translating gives CASSTPGRSRLHF.

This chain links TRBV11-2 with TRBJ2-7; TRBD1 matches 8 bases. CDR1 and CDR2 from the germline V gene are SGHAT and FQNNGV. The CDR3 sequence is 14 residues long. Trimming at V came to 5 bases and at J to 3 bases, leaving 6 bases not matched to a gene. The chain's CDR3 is CASSQQGGHYEQYF. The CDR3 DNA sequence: TGTGCCAGCAGCCAACAGGGGGGCCACTACGAGCAGTACTTC. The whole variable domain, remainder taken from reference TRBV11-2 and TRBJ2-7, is EAGVAQSPRYKIIEKRQSVAFWCNPISGHATLYWYQQILGQGPKLLIQFQNNGVVDDSQLPKDRFSAERLKGVDSTLKIQPAKLEDSAVYLCASSQQGGHYEQYFGPGTRLTVT.

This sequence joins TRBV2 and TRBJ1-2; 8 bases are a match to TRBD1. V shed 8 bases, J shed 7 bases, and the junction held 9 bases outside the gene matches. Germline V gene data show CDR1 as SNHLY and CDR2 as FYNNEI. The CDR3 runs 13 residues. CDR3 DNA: TGTGCCAGCGGAGATACAGGGGGGACTGGCTACACCTTC. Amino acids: CASGDTGGTGYTF.

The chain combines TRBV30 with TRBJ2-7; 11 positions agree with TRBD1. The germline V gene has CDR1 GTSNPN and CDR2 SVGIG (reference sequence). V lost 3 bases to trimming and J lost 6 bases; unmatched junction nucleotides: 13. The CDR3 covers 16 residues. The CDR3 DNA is TGTGCCTGGAGGGACAGGGGGCGTCCCTCCTCTCCCGAGCAGTACTTC. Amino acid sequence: CAWRDRGRPSSPEQYF.

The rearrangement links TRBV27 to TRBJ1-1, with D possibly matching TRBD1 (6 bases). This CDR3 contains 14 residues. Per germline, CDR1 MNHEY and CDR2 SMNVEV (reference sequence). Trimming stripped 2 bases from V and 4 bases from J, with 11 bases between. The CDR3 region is CASSLTGTSTEAFF. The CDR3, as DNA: TGTGCCAGCAGTTTAACAGGGACGAGCACTGAAGCTTTCTTT.

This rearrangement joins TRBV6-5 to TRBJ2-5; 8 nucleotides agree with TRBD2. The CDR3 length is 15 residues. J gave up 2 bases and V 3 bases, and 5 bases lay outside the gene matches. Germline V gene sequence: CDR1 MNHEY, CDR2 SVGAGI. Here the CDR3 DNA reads TGTGCCAGCAGTTATATAGCGGGGCCTCAAGAGACCCAGTACTTC. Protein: CASSYIAGPQETQYF.

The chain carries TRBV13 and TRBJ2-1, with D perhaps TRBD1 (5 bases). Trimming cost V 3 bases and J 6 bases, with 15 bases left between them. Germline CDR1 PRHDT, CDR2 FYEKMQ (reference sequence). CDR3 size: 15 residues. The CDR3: CASSFGLGLLNEQFF. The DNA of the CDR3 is TGTGCCAGCAGCTTCGGTCTGGGGCTCCTCAATGAGCAGTTCTTC.

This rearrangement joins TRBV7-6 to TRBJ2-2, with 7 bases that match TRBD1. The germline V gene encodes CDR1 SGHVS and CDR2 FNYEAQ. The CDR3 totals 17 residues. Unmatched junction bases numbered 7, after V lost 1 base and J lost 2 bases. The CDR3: CASSLDIRQGNTGELFF. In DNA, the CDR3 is TGTGCCAGCAGCTTAGATATAAGACAGGGAAACACCGGGGAGCTGTTTTTT.

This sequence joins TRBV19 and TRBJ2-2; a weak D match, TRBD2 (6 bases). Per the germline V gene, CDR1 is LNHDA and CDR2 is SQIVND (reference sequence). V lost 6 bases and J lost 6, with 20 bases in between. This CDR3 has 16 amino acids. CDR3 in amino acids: CASSPSGQREPGELFF. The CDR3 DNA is TGTGCCAGTAGCCCCTCGGGCCAACGGGAGCCCGGGGAGCTGTTTTTT.

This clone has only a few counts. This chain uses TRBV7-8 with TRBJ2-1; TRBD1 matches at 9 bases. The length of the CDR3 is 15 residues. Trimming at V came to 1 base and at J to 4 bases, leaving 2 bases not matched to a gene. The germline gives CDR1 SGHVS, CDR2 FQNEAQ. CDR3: CASSLGDRAYNEQFF. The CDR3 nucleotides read TGTGCCAGCAGCTTAGGGGACAGGGCATACAATGAGCAGTTCTTC.

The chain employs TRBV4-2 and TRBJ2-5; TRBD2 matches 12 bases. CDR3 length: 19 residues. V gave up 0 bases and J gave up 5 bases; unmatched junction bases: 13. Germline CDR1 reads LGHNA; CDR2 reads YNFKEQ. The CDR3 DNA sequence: TGTGCCAGCAGCCAAGATCATTTGGCTAGCGGGGGGGTTAAGGAGACCCAGTACTTC. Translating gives CASSQDHLASGGVKETQYF.

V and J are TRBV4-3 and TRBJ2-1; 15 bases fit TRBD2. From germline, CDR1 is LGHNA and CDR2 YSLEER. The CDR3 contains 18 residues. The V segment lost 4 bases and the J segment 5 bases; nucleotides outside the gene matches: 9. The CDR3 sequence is CASSRDLRTSGGDNEQFF. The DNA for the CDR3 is TGCGCCAGCAGCCGAGACCTACGGACTAGCGGGGGGGACAATGAGCAGTTCTTC.

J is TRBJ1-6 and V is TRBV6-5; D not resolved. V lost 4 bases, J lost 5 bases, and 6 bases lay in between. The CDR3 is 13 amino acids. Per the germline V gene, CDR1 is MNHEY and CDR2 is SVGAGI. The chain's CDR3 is CASSWQDNSPLHF. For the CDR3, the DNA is TGTGCCAGCAGTTGGCAGGATAATTCACCCCTCCACTTT.

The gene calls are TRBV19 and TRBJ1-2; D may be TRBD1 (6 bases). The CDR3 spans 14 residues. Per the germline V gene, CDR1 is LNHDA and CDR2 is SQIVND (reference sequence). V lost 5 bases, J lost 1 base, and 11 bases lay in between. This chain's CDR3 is CASSSRRGNYGYTF. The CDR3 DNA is TGTGCCAGTAGTTCCCGCAGGGGTAACTATGGCTACACCTTC.

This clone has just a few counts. The CDR3 sequence: CASSLYRGGTDTQYF. Here the CDR3 DNA reads TGTGCCAGCAGCTTATACCGGGGGGGCACAGATACGCAGTATTTT. The chain combines TRBV11-3 with TRBJ2-3; TRBD2 matches at 7 bases. Germline V gene data show CDR1 as SGHNT and CDR2 as YENEEA. The CDR3 is 15 residues long. The V and J ends lost 2 bases and 1 base, in that order; junction bases with no gene match: 3.

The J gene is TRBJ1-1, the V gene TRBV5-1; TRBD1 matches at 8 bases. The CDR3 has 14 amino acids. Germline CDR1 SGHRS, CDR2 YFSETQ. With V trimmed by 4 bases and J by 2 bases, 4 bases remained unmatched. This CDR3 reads CASSGGTGNTEAFF. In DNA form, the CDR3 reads TGCGCCAGCAGCGGTGGGACAGGAAACACTGAAGCTTTCTTT.